This is a list of T cell receptor beta chains from one sample in a study of blood T cell repertoires in COVID-19. The data were produced by immunoSEQ multiplex PCR, yet TCRdb's version contains in-frame clones alone and is incomplete. Of about 190,000 clones in the sample, 88% are singletons; the top ten hold around 1.6%. The sequencing sample was made of peripheral blood. Source of these receptors: a man aged 18 to 30 with active or convalescent COVID-19. CDR3s include the opening cysteine and the closing phenylalanine or tryptophan. Each record gives: J gene, D gene, CDR3 length, clone size, V gene, CDR3 DNA, CDR3 protein. A D gene is named only where the DNA matches it firmly. Not all rows give a size; the values are once, few, many and, for expanded clones, a class.

J: TRBJ2-3
D: TRBD1
length: 16
size: few
V: TRBV4-2
DNA: TGTGCCAGCAGCCAAGCCAGGGGGCGGGACACAGATACGCAGTATTTT
CDR3: CASSQARGRDTDTQYF

J: TRBJ1-2
D: .
length: 13
size: .
V: TRBV5-1
DNA: TGCGCCAGCAGCTTGTCCAGGGTGGATGGCTACACCTTC
CDR3: CASSLSRVDGYTF

J: TRBJ2-5
D: .
length: 14
size: .
V: TRBV3-1/TRBV3-2
DNA: TGTGCCAGCAGCGCAAGGGGGGGGGTTGAGACCCAGTACTTC
CDR3: CASSARGGVETQYF

J: TRBJ1-2
D: TRBD1
length: 14
size: .
V: TRBV3-1/TRBV3-2
DNA: TGTGCCAGCAGCCTCCAACAGGGGGCCCTCGGCTACACCTTC
CDR3: CASSLQQGALGYTF

J: TRBJ2-3
D: TRBD2
length: 15
size: .
V: TRBV10-2
DNA: TGCGCCAGCGCCCTGACTAGCGGGAGGAGCGATACGCAGTATTTT
CDR3: CASALTSGRSDTQYF

J: TRBJ2-1
D: .
length: 15
size: few
V: TRBV6-5
DNA: TGTGCCAGCATGACGGTAGGGAGCTCCTACAATGAGCAGTTCTTC
CDR3: CASMTVGSSYNEQFF

J: TRBJ1-2
D: .
length: 12
size: once
V: TRBV5-4
DNA: TGTGCCAGCAGCTTATCCGGGTATGGCTACACCTTC
CDR3: CASSLSGYGYTF

J: TRBJ2-1
D: TRBD1
length: 15
size: .
V: TRBV6-1
DNA: TGTGCCAGCAGTGAACTAGACAGGGCATACAATGAGCAGTTCTTC
CDR3: CASSELDRAYNEQFF

J: TRBJ1-2
D: TRBD1
length: 14
size: .
V: TRBV18
DNA: TGTGCCAGCTCACCGGACAGGGCCCCTCATGGCTACACCTTC
CDR3: CASSPDRAPHGYTF

J: TRBJ2-5
D: TRBD2
length: 16
size: .
V: TRBV18
DNA: TGTGCCAGCTCACCGAGGATAGCGGGAGGTGGAGAGACCCAGTACTTC
CDR3: CASSPRIAGGGETQYF

J: TRBJ2-3
D: TRBD2
length: 16
size: .
V: TRBV5-1
DNA: TGCGCCAGCAGCTCCCGTGGCGGGAGTCGCACAGATACGCAGTATTTT
CDR3: CASSSRGGSRTDTQYF

J: TRBJ2-5
D: .
length: 13
size: .
V: TRBV7-7
DNA: TGTGCTAGCAGCCAAGGAGTAGGAGAGACCCAGTACTTC
CDR3: CASSQGVGETQYF

J: TRBJ1-1
D: TRBD1
length: 16
size: once
V: TRBV18
DNA: TGTGCCAGCTCACCACCTACAGGGGGGATTAACACTGAAGCTTTCTTT
CDR3: CASSPPTGGINTEAFF

J: TRBJ2-7
D: TRBD2
length: 15
size: .
V: TRBV11-2
DNA: TGTGCCAGCAGCTCCTCTAGCGGGAGTGGCTACGAGCAGTACTTC
CDR3: CASSSSSGSGYEQYF

J: TRBJ2-3
D: .
length: 15
size: .
V: TRBV19
DNA: TGTGCCAGTAGTAGGCAGGGGTGGTCAGAGGATACGCAGTATTTT
CDR3: CASSRQGWSEDTQYF

J: TRBJ2-7
D: TRBD2
length: 12
size: .
V: TRBV3-1/TRBV3-2
DNA: TGTGCCAGCAGCCCCCCCGGGGGGAAGCAGTACTTC
CDR3: CASSPPGGKQYF

J: TRBJ1-4
D: .
length: 11
size: .
V: TRBV6-5
DNA: TGTGCCAGCAGTTACTCAGGGAGACTGTTTTTT
CDR3: CASSYSGRLFF

J: TRBJ1-6
D: TRBD1
length: 15
size: once
V: TRBV27
DNA: TGTGCCAGCAGCGAGATGGACAGGAGTAATTCACCCCTCCACTTT
CDR3: CASSEMDRSNSPLHF

J: TRBJ1-1
D: .
length: 11
size: .
V: TRBV7-8
DNA: TGTGCCAGCAGCCCCGACACTGAAGCTTTCTTT
CDR3: CASSPDTEAFF

J: TRBJ2-2
D: .
length: 16
size: .
V: TRBV5-4
DNA: TGTGCCAGCAGCTTGGAACAGGGTCAGAACACCGGGGAGCTGTTTTTT
CDR3: CASSLEQGQNTGELFF

J: TRBJ1-3
D: TRBD1
length: 17
size: few
V: TRBV3-1/TRBV3-2
DNA: TGTGCCAGCAGCCGACATGACAGGGGGCTATATGGAAACACCATATATTTT
CDR3: CASSRHDRGLYGNTIYF

J: TRBJ2-7
D: .
length: 14
size: .
V: TRBV11-2
DNA: TGTGCCAGCAGGTCGCGGGGTGAACGCCACGAGCAGTACTTC
CDR3: CASRSRGERHEQYF

J: TRBJ2-1
D: .
length: 15
size: .
V: TRBV7-9
DNA: TGTGCCAGCAGCTTTAGGGGCGAGTCCTACAATGAGCAGTTCTTC
CDR3: CASSFRGESYNEQFF

J: TRBJ2-3
D: TRBD2
length: 15
size: .
V: TRBV7-6
DNA: TGTGCCAGCAGCTTACTAGCGGGGGGCACAGATACGCAGTATTTT
CDR3: CASSLLAGGTDTQYF

J: TRBJ2-5
D: TRBD2
length: 15
size: .
V: TRBV29-1
DNA: TGCAGCGTTCCCCCGGGGGGGGTAACCAAAGAGACCCAGTACTTC
CDR3: CSVPPGGVTKETQYF

J: TRBJ1-2
D: TRBD1
length: 15
size: .
V: TRBV7-9
DNA: TGTGCCAGCAGTTATTTTGACAGGGCTTACTATGGCTACACCTTC
CDR3: CASSYFDRAYYGYTF

J: TRBJ2-7
D: TRBD1
length: 17
size: .
V: TRBV7-9
DNA: TGTGCCAGCAGCCCGGCGCTATGGGACAGGGCCTCCTACGAGCAGTACTTC
CDR3: CASSPALWDRASYEQYF

J: TRBJ2-2
D: .
length: 13
size: .
V: TRBV12-5
DNA: TGTGCTAGTGGTTTGAGCAGGGCCGGGGAGCTGTTTTTT
CDR3: CASGLSRAGELFF

J: TRBJ1-2
D: TRBD1
length: 13
size: .
V: TRBV25-1
DNA: TGTGCCAGCAGTGAATGGGACAGGGACGGCTACACCTTC
CDR3: CASSEWDRDGYTF

J: TRBJ1-1
D: TRBD1
length: 14
size: once
V: TRBV7-9
DNA: TGTGCCAGCAGCCAGACAGGGTTGGTCACTGAAGCTTTCTTT
CDR3: CASSQTGLVTEAFF

J: TRBJ2-1
D: .
length: 15
size: .
V: TRBV9
DNA: TGTGCCAGCAGCGTAGGACAGCCAAACTACAATGAGCAGTTCTTC
CDR3: CASSVGQPNYNEQFF

J: TRBJ2-2
D: TRBD2
length: 15
size: .
V: TRBV5-1
DNA: TGCGCCAGCAGCAAACTAGCGGTAAACACCGGGGAGCTGTTTTTT
CDR3: CASSKLAVNTGELFF

J: TRBJ1-5
D: TRBD1
length: 14
size: .
V: TRBV10-2
DNA: TGCGCCAGCAGGTCGGGACAGAGCAATCAGCCCCAGCATTTT
CDR3: CASRSGQSNQPQHF

J: TRBJ2-7
D: TRBD2
length: 15
size: .
V: TRBV6-5
DNA: TGTGCCAGCAGTCCTGAGGACGGGAGGGTATACGAGCAGTACTTC
CDR3: CASSPEDGRVYEQYF

J: TRBJ1-1
D: .
length: 13
size: .
V: TRBV5-1
DNA: TGCGCCAGCAGCTGGGAGCAAAGCACTGAAGCTTTCTTT
CDR3: CASSWEQSTEAFF

J: TRBJ1-6
D: TRBD1
length: 14
size: .
V: TRBV7-6
DNA: TGTGCCAGCAGCTTTTCAGGACAGGGACCACCCCTCCACTTT
CDR3: CASSFSGQGPPLHF

J: TRBJ2-3
D: .
length: 15
size: few
V: TRBV6-4
DNA: TGTGCCAGCAGTGACTCGGCTAGCGGCACAGATACGCAGTATTTT
CDR3: CASSDSASGTDTQYF

J: TRBJ1-3
D: TRBD1
length: 17
size: .
V: TRBV19
DNA: TGTGCCAGTAGTATAGGTGCAGGGGGCTACGATGGAAACACCATATATTTT
CDR3: CASSIGAGGYDGNTIYF

J: TRBJ1-2
D: TRBD1
length: 15
size: .
V: TRBV13
DNA: TGTGCCAGCAGCCCCGGACAGGGACCCGCGTATGGCTACACCTTC
CDR3: CASSPGQGPAYGYTF

J: TRBJ2-7
D: .
length: 15
size: .
V: TRBV7-8
DNA: TGTGCCAGCAGCTTAGTGGGGGGGGCCGGCTACGAGCAGTACTTC
CDR3: CASSLVGGAGYEQYF

J: TRBJ1-1
D: TRBD1
length: 16
size: .
V: TRBV5-5
DNA: TGTGCCAGCAGCTTTTGGACAGGGTTTTGGAACACTGAAGCTTTCTTT
CDR3: CASSFWTGFWNTEAFF

J: TRBJ1-5
D: .
length: 15
size: .
V: TRBV4-1
DNA: TGCGCCAGCAGCCAAGGTCAGGGTTCTAGTCAGCCCCAGCATTTT
CDR3: CASSQGQGSSQPQHF

J: TRBJ1-1
D: .
length: 14
size: .
V: TRBV18
DNA: TGTGCCAGCTCAGACTCACATGTGTTCGCTGAAGCTTTCTTT
CDR3: CASSDSHVFAEAFF

J: TRBJ2-7
D: .
length: 13
size: .
V: TRBV12-3/TRBV12-4
DNA: TGTGCCAGCAGTTTGCGGCGGAGCTACGAGCAGTACTTC
CDR3: CASSLRRSYEQYF